Sequencing of this T cell receptor beta chain was carried out in a study of blood T cell repertoires in COVID-19. In the study overall: In each case, the material was cDNA or gDNA derived from T cells, B-cell-depleted T cells, or PBMCs.

The table came from immunoSEQ multiplex PCR; TCRdb's copy has only in-frame clones and leaves some out. Altogether 180,000 or so clones are present, more than 80% being singletons, with the ten largest covering 6.2%. The sample consisted of PBMCs or T cells enriched from blood (not recorded which). This receptor was identified in a man aged 40-55 years who had recovered from COVID-19.

The CDR3 DNA follows: TGTGCCTGGAGTTGGGGGCACCTCCCTTTAATGAGCAGTTCTTGGTCTAATGAGCAGTTCTTC. Protein sequence: CAWSWGHLPLMSSSWSNEQFF. The chain is built from TRBV30 and TRBJ2-1; possible D gene TRBD1, 6 bases. The CDR3 covers 21 residues. Germline loops: CDR1 GTSNPN, CDR2 SVGIG (reference sequence). Trimming shortened V by 2 bases and J by 7 bases, and 36 bases separated the two germline ends.